These 24 T cell receptor beta chains were sequenced from one sample in a study of blood T cell repertoires in COVID-19. The table came from immunoSEQ multiplex PCR; TCRdb's copy has only in-frame clones and leaves some out. The sample comprises fewer than 300,000 clones, 87% of which are singletons, and 1.5% rests with the top ten. The specimen sequenced was peripheral blood. These receptors were collected from a woman aged 40 to 50 who had recovered from COVID-19.

This sequence joins TRBV19 and TRBJ1-2; TRBD1 matches 10 bases. This CDR3 spans 13 amino acids. Germline-derived CDR1 and CDR2 are LNHDA and SQIVND (reference sequence). J was trimmed by 5 bases and V by 9 bases; bases with no gene match: 6. In nucleotides, the CDR3 is TGTGCCAGCAAGACAGGGGGCGGGTATGGCTACACCTTC. Protein product: CASKTGGGYGYTF.

The chain couples TRBV6-5 to TRBJ1-2; tentative D call: TRBD1 (5 bases). Trimming shortened V by 6 bases and J by 1 base, and 9 bases separated the two germline ends. Germline V gene data show CDR1 as MNHEY and CDR2 as SVGAGI. The CDR3 is made up of 13 amino acids. CDR3 sequence reads: CASSRGLNYGYTF. The CDR3 DNA sequence: TGTGCCAGCAGCCGGGGACTTAACTATGGCTACACCTTC.

CDR3 protein: CASSFNRVGYNSPLHF. The CDR3 DNA follows: TGTGCCAGCAGCTTTAACAGGGTTGGATATAATTCACCCCTCCACTTT. The chain couples TRBV7-8 to TRBJ1-6; possible D gene TRBD1, 6 bases. Trimming removed 3 bases at V and 4 bases at J, with 13 bases between. The CDR3 totals 16 residues. The V gene's germline CDR1 is SGHVS and CDR2 FQNEAQ.

The gene calls are TRBV30 and TRBJ1-1; tentative D call: TRBD1 (5 bases). CDR3 size: 15 residues. V was shortened by 5 bases and J by 0 bases, with 16 bases between the two germline ends. Germline-derived CDR1 and CDR2 are GTSNPN and SVGIG (reference sequence). DNA for the CDR3: TGTGCCTGGGGGAAGTGGGGCGGAGTGAACACTGAAGCTTTCTTT. Protein product: CAWGKWGGVNTEAFF. Full variable domain (missing parts from reference TRBV30 and TRBJ1-1): SQTIHQWPATLVQPVGSPLSLECTVEGTSNPNLYWYRQAAGRGLQLLFYSVGIGQISSEVPQNLSASRPQDRQFILSSKKLLLSDSGFYLCAWGKWGGVNTEAFFGQGTRLTVV.

This clone was detected a few times. The chain employs TRBV5-4 and TRBJ1-1; D is unresolved. Trimming took 0 bases from V and 4 from J, leaving 7 bases between them. This CDR3 contains 13 residues. Germline CDR1 reads SGHNT; CDR2 reads YYREEE (reference sequence). The CDR3 DNA reads TGTGCCAGCAGCTTGGATGGCCCCACTGAAGCTTTCTTT. Protein: CASSLDGPTEAFF.

The chain joins TRBV7-9 to TRBJ1-3; TRBD1 matches 8 bases. Losses at the gene ends were 1 base for V and 4 bases for J; bases not matched to a gene: 3. This CDR3 comprises 15 residues. Germline assignment: CDR1 SEHNR and CDR2 FQNEAQ (reference sequence). The CDR3 region has the DNA TGTGCCAGCAGCTTAGGGACAGGGACGGGAAACACCATATATTTT. Encoded protein: CASSLGTGTGNTIYF.

This chain uses TRBV4-1 with TRBJ2-5; TRBD2 matches at 15 bases. Germline V CDR1 and CDR2: MGHRA, YSYEKL. V lost 1 base, J lost 4 bases, and 7 bases stayed unmatched. The CDR3 covers 18 residues. As DNA, the CDR3 is TGCGCCAGCAGCCAAGTGAACTTGGGACTAGCGGGGGGAGAGACCCAGTACTTC. The encoded protein is CASSQVNLGLAGGETQYF.

The chain is built from TRBV11-2 and TRBJ2-1, with no clear D. The germline V gene encodes CDR1 SGHAT and CDR2 FQNNGV. The ends were cut back, 3 bases at V and 8 bases at J, with 14 bases in the middle. The CDR3 covers 14 residues. In nucleotides, the CDR3 is TGTGCCAGCAGCTTGTGGGCAACTCGCGATGAGCAGTTCTTC. Amino acids: CASSLWATRDEQFF.

As concerns this clone: This specimen includes other DNA sequences encoding the same CDR3. The chain uses TRBV5-4 and TRBJ2-3; unclear D gene. Trimming took 2 bases from V and 2 from J, leaving 6 bases between them. Germline-derived CDR1 and CDR2 are SGHNT and YYREEE (reference sequence). The CDR3 spans 13 residues. The CDR3 bases are TGTGCCAGCAGCTTAGAGCCCACAGATACGCAGTATTTT. Translated, it gives CASSLEPTDTQYF.

This rearrangement joins TRBV27 to TRBJ2-7; 7 nucleotides align to TRBD2. Germline CDR1 is MNHEY and CDR2 is SMNVEV (reference sequence). CDR3 length equals 16 residues. With 0 bases clipped from V and 0 bases from J, the junction kept 5 bases outside the gene matches. CDR3: CASSLSRGGISYEQYF. CDR3 DNA: TGTGCCAGCAGTTTATCGAGGGGAGGGATCTCCTACGAGCAGTACTTC.

The J gene is TRBJ1-4, the V gene TRBV5-1, with D perhaps TRBD1 (6 bases). CDR1 and CDR2 from the germline V gene are SGHRS and YFSETQ. The V gene lost 3 bases and the J gene lost 0 bases, with 9 bases spanning the gap. The CDR3 is 15 amino acids. CDR3 residues: CASSSQGPTNEKLFF. The CDR3, as DNA: TGCGCCAGCAGCTCACAGGGACCAACTAATGAAAAACTGTTTTTT.

The rearrangement joins TRBV27 to TRBJ1-1, with D unclear. The V end was cut by 3 bases, the J end by 1 base, with 9 bases between. This CDR3 is built from 14 residues. CDR1 is MNHEY, CDR2 SMNVEV, per germline (reference sequence). CDR3 amino acids: CASSFERANTEAFF. The CDR3 nucleotides read TGTGCCAGCAGTTTTGAGAGGGCGAACACTGAAGCTTTCTTT.

The CDR3 region has the DNA TGTGCCTGGAATCGGGGAGGTGAGCAGTTCTTC. Translated, it gives CAWNRGGEQFF. The chain combines TRBV30 with TRBJ2-1, with D tentatively TRBD2 (6 bases). V lost 4 bases and J 9 bases, leaving 10 bases between the germline ends. CDR1 and CDR2 from the germline V gene are GTSNPN and SVGIG (reference sequence). The CDR3 consists of 11 residues.

This chain links TRBV7-6 with TRBJ1-4; the D gene is possibly TRBD1 (5 bases). The CDR3 is made up of 14 amino acids. Per the germline V gene, CDR1 is SGHVS and CDR2 is FNYEAQ. V shed 2 bases and J shed 8 bases, with 12 bases lying between them. CDR3 loop: CASSLTGVGEKLFF. CDR3 coding DNA: TGTGCCAGCAGCTTAACGGGGGTAGGGGAAAAACTGTTTTTT.

This clone was picked up one time. The rearrangement links TRBV11-3 to TRBJ2-1; 9 nucleotides line up with TRBD1. This CDR3 has 15 residues. CDR1 SGHNT and CDR2 YENEEA come from the germline V gene. J gave up 6 bases and V 5 bases, and 8 bases lay outside the gene matches. Here the CDR3 reads CASSLGQGTFNEQFF. CDR3 sequence (DNA): TGTGCCAGCAGCCTGGGACAGGGAACCTTCAATGAGCAGTTCTTC.

As regards this clone: This same CDR3 is encoded by further DNA sequences in the sample. The J gene is TRBJ1-2, the V gene TRBV7-9; D perhaps matches TRBD1 (5 bases). CDR1 is SEHNR and CDR2 is FQNEAQ in the germline V gene (reference sequence). This CDR3 region has 12 residues. With 4 bases removed from V and 5 bases from J, the gap between germline ends came to 8 bases. The CDR3 DNA is TGTGCCAGCAGCTCCCAGGGATATGGCTACACCTTC. Residues: CASSSQGYGYTF.

The chain couples TRBV29-1 to TRBJ2-3, with 7 bases aligning to TRBD2. V lost 4 bases, J lost 5 bases, and 3 bases stayed unmatched. This CDR3 is built from 12 residues. Germline lookup yields CDR1 SQVTM and CDR2 ANQGSEA. The CDR3: CSVGRTRDTQYF. CDR3 DNA: TGCAGCGTTGGCCGGACTAGAGATACGCAGTATTTT.

The chain is built from TRBV7-9 and TRBJ2-7; 7 positions agree with TRBD1. This CDR3 is built from 15 residues. The germline gives CDR1 SEHNR, CDR2 FQNEAQ (reference sequence). Trimming cost V 5 bases and J 0 bases; bases outside gene matches: 7. CDR3 loop: CASSPRQGISYEQYF. The CDR3 DNA sequence: TGTGCCAGCAGCCCCCGACAGGGAATCTCCTACGAGCAGTACTTC.

The chain carries TRBV18 and TRBJ2-1, with TRBD1 identical over 8 bases. V lost 4 bases to trimming and J lost 7 bases; unmatched junction nucleotides: 15. The germline V gene encodes CDR1 KGHSH and CDR2 LQKENI. There are 17 residues in the CDR3. The CDR3 DNA sequence: TGTGCCAGCTCACGACAAGAATCAGGGGGCGATGGGAATGAGCAGTTCTTC. Amino acid sequence: CASSRQESGGDGNEQFF.

The sample holds one count of this clone. The chain couples TRBV30 to TRBJ1-6, with D possibly matching TRBD1 (6 bases). This CDR3 comprises 15 residues. CDR1 GTSNPN and CDR2 SVGIG come from the germline V gene (reference sequence). V was clipped by 1 base and J by 7 bases, with 14 bases between them. The CDR3 DNA sequence: TGTGCCTGGAGTGGAGGGGGGGCCGGCAATTCACCCCTCCACTTT. Protein sequence: CAWSGGGAGNSPLHF.

J is TRBJ1-2 and V is TRBV11-2; D is unresolved. The CDR3 is 12 amino acids. V was cut by 5 bases and J by 12 bases, with 16 bases left in between. Germline CDR1 reads SGHAT; CDR2 reads FQNNGV. CDR3 region: CASSRVGREDTF. As DNA, the CDR3 is TGTGCCAGCAGCCGTGTCGGGAGGGAGGACACCTTC.

This chain links TRBV2 with TRBJ1-2, with TRBD1 identical over 7 bases. Per the germline V gene, CDR1 is SNHLY and CDR2 is FYNNEI. This CDR3 region has 15 residues. J gave up 7 bases and V 4 bases, and 12 bases lay outside the gene matches. CDR3: CASSGEGALVSGYTF. In DNA form, the CDR3 reads TGTGCCAGCAGTGGAGAGGGGGCTTTAGTCTCTGGCTACACCTTC. Using reference TRBV2 and TRBJ1-2 for the parts outside the CDR3, the full variable domain is EPEVTQTPSHQVTQMGQEVILRCVPISNHLYFYWYRQILGQKVEFLVSFYNNEISEKSEIFDDQFSVERPDGSNFTLKIRSTKLEDSAMYFCASSGEGALVSGYTFGSGTRLTVV.

The CDR3 nucleotides read TGTGCCAGCAGTTACTGGACAGTGAACACTGAAGCTTTCTTT. Translated: CASSYWTVNTEAFF. The chain couples TRBV6-2 or TRBV6-3 to TRBJ1-1; possibly TRBD1 for D (6 bases). The V end lost 1 base, the J end lost 0 bases, and 6 bases lay between the germline ends. CDR1 is MNHEY and CDR2 is SVGEGT in the germline V gene. CDR3 size: 14 residues.

The CDR3 sequence is CASSGAGNEKLFF. The CDR3 DNA reads TGTGCCAGCAGTGGGGCAGGGAATGAAAAACTGTTTTTT. The rearrangement uses TRBV25-1 and TRBJ1-4; D is possibly TRBD1 (5 bases). This CDR3 comprises 13 residues. Trimming cost V 4 bases and J 5 bases, with 8 bases left between them. CDR1 and CDR2 (germline): MGHDK, SYGVNS.